This passage covers 8 T cell receptor beta chains from one sample sequenced in a study of T-cell reconstitution after alpha-beta-depleted transplantation in children. The TCRbeta library was prepared with unique molecular identifiers. TCRdb recomputed calls from the PCR reads with MiXCR, one row per CDR3 protein. The data show about 98,000 distinct CDR3 sequences, with around a quarter seen just once and about 22% held by the top ten. Specimen: PBMCs, collected before TCRalphabeta/CD19-depleted stem cell transplant. The receptors derive from a boy aged 2-9 years with acute lymphoblastic leukemia, due to receive a stem cell transplant.

The gene calls are TRBV7-2 and TRBJ2-5; the D is unclear. V gave up 1 base and J gave up 3 bases, with 9 bases separating them. The V gene's germline CDR1 is SGHTA and CDR2 FQGNSA. The CDR3 extends over 14 amino acids. CDR3 nucleotide sequence: TGTGCCAGCAGCTTAGGGGGATCGAAAGAGACCCAGTACTTC. Protein: CASSLGGSKETQYF.

The chain carries TRBV14 and TRBJ2-1, with 8 bases matching TRBD2. V was pared by 5 bases and J by 7 bases, with 7 bases of the junction left unmatched. The CDR3 is made up of 14 amino acids. Germline CDR1 is SGHDN and CDR2 is FVKESK. In DNA, the CDR3 is TGTGCCAGCAGCACTAGCGGAGGACGGAATGAGCAGTTCTTC. Translating it yields CASSTSGGRNEQFF.

The chain uses TRBV19 and TRBJ1-5; the D gene is possibly TRBD1 (6 bases). Trimming shortened V by 3 bases and J by 5 bases, and 11 bases separated the two germline ends. This CDR3 is built from 14 residues. Germline lookup yields CDR1 LNHDA and CDR2 SQIVND (reference sequence). The CDR3 nucleotides read TGTGCCAGTAGTATCACAGGGATGGATCAGCCCCAGCATTTT. Amino acid sequence: CASSITGMDQPQHF.

The rearrangement links TRBV10-1 to TRBJ2-7; tentative D call: TRBD2 (6 bases). The CDR3 is 13 residues long. Trimming took 8 bases from V and 5 from J, leaving 16 bases between them. Looked up from germline, CDR1 is WNHNN and CDR2 is SYGVQD (reference sequence). CDR3 nucleotide sequence: TGCGCCAGCCGAGGACGGCCGGGGGACGAGCAGTACTTC. This gives the protein CASRGRPGDEQYF.

This chain uses TRBV27 with TRBJ1-2, with TRBD1 matching over 12 bases. V lost 0 bases, J lost 7 bases, and 3 bases stayed unmatched. The CDR3 contains 15 residues. CDR1 MNHEY and CDR2 SMNVEV come from the germline V gene (reference sequence). CDR3 residues: CASSLSWDRGRGYTF. CDR3 DNA: TGTGCCAGCAGTTTATCGTGGGACAGGGGGCGTGGCTACACCTTC.

J is TRBJ2-5 and V is TRBV5-1; 7 bases map to TRBD2. The CDR3 consists of 16 residues. Germline V gives CDR1 SGHRS, CDR2 YFSETQ. V was clipped by 2 bases and J by 4 bases; unmatched bases: 11. CDR3 amino acids: CASSFLAERRRETQYF. CDR3 DNA: TGCGCCAGCAGCTTCCTAGCGGAGCGGAGGCGAGAGACCCAGTACTTC.

The chain combines TRBV20-1 with TRBJ2-3; 10 bases are a match to TRBD2. V lost 1 base, J lost 3 bases, and 13 bases stayed unmatched. In germline, CDR1 is DFQATT, CDR2 SNEGSKA (reference sequence). This CDR3 spans 18 amino acids. As DNA, the CDR3 is TGCAGTGCTAGAGTGGGGAATCTAGCGGGAGTAAGGACAGATACGCAGTATTTT. Translated: CSARVGNLAGVRTDTQYF.

This clonotype has a handful of counts. The V and J genes are TRBV7-9 and TRBJ2-3; D is ambiguous. V was shortened by 4 bases and J by 4 bases, with 9 bases between the two germline ends. Germline V gene sequence: CDR1 SEHNR, CDR2 FQNEAQ (reference sequence). The CDR3 is 13 residues long. The CDR3 region has the DNA TGTGCCAGCAGCTCCCTCCTAGCAGATACGCAGTATTTT. Translated, it gives CASSSLLADTQYF.